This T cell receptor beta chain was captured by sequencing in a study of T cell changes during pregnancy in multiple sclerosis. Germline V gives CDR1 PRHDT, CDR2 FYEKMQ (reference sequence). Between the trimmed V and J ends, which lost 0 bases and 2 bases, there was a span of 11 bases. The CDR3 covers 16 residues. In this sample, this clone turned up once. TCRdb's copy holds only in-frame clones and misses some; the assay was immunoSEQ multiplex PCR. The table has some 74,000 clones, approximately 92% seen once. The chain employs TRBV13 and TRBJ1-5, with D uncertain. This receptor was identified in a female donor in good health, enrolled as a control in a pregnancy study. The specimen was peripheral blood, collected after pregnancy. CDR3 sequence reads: CASSLGRSGGNQPQHF. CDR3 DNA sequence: TGTGCCAGCAGCTTAGGGAGGTCCGGAGGCAATCAGCCCCAGCATTTT.